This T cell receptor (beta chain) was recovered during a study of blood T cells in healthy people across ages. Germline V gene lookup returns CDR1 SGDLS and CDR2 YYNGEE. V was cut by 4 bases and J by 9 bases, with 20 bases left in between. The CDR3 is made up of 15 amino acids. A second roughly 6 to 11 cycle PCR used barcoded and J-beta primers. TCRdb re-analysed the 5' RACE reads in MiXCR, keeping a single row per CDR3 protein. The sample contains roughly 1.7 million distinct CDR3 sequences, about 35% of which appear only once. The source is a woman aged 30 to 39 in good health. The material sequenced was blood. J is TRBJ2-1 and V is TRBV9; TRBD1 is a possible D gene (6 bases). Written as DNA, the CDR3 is TGTGCCAGCAGCTCAGGAGGACTCCAAGGGGGTGAGCAGTTCTTC. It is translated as CASSSGGLQGGEQFF.